This entry features one T cell receptor beta chain sequence. Its antigen is unknown. TCRdb processed the RT-PCR reads anew with MiXCR; each CDR3 protein has one entry. The sample records 650,000 to 800,000 distinct CDR3 sequences, about 15% being singletons. The V gene end was trimmed by 6 bases and the J gene end by 6 bases; junction bases not matched to a gene: 7. This CDR3 is 14 amino acids long. The record originates from a study of response to subunit inactivated influenza vaccine. Findings and limits, study-wide: The study's authors posited that every seasonal influenza vaccination enlists few new T cells.

The clonotype was recovered from a man aged 45-65 years who received an inactivated influenza vaccine. Sequencing was performed on PBMCs from blood, taken 14 to 15 days before vaccination. The J gene is TRBJ2-4, the V gene TRBV12-3 or TRBV12-4; the match to TRBD2 covers 8 bases. The chain's CDR3 is CASSPGGGANIQYF. In DNA, the CDR3 is TGTGCCAGCAGCCCGGGGGGGGGAGCAAACATTCAGTACTTC.